Listed below are T cell receptor beta chains from one sample, sequenced in a study of OX40 agonist ivuxolimab in advanced cancers. This table comes from immunoSEQ multiplex PCR, and its TCRdb copy is limited to in-frame clones, with some not included. The data show tens of thousands of clones, more than 70% seen once. The sample here was CD4+ or CD8+ T cells sorted from blood, taken in a trial of the OX40 agonist ivuxolimab. Source of these receptors: an adult with an advanced solid tumor such as melanoma, head and neck, liver or kidney cancer. Both conserved end residues are part of each CDR3. Each record gives: CDR3 length, V gene, clone size, J gene, D gene, CDR3 protein, CDR3 DNA. A D gene is named only where the DNA matches it firmly. Clone size appears in some rows only: once, few, many, or a class for an expanded clone.

cdr3_length: 17
v_call: TRBV10-3
clone_size: -
j_call: TRBJ2-1
d_call: -
cdr3_aa: CAISESARRRMYNEQFF
cdr3_nt: TGTGCCATCAGTGAGTCAGCCAGGCGTCGTATGTACAATGAGCAGTTCTTC

cdr3_length: 15
v_call: TRBV5-6
clone_size: -
j_call: TRBJ2-5
d_call: -
cdr3_aa: CASSLVSVGRGTQYF
cdr3_nt: TGTGCCAGCAGCCTCGTTTCAGTCGGGCGGGGGACCCAGTACTTC

cdr3_length: 13
v_call: TRBV18
clone_size: -
j_call: TRBJ1-1
d_call: -
cdr3_aa: CASLRTENTEAFF
cdr3_nt: TGTGCCAGCTTACGGACAGAGAACACTGAAGCTTTCTTT

cdr3_length: 14
v_call: TRBV28
clone_size: -
j_call: TRBJ2-4
d_call: -
cdr3_aa: CASSLPQETGIQYF
cdr3_nt: TGTGCCAGCAGTTTACCCCAAGAAACCGGGATTCAGTACTTC

cdr3_length: 13
v_call: TRBV2
clone_size: -
j_call: TRBJ2-1
d_call: -
cdr3_aa: CASRVQGYNEQFF
cdr3_nt: TGTGCCAGCAGGGTACAGGGCTACAATGAGCAGTTCTTC

cdr3_length: 14
v_call: TRBV7-6
clone_size: -
j_call: TRBJ2-7
d_call: -
cdr3_aa: CASSSSGAHYEQYF
cdr3_nt: TGTGCCAGCAGCTCGTCCGGGGCCCACTACGAGCAGTACTTC

cdr3_length: 20
v_call: TRBV4-1
clone_size: -
j_call: TRBJ2-7
d_call: TRBD2
cdr3_aa: CASSQDPVVLAGGPIYEQYF
cdr3_nt: TGCGCCAGCAGCCAAGATCCAGTGGTACTAGCGGGGGGTCCCATCTACGAGCAGTACTTC

cdr3_length: 17
v_call: TRBV5-1
clone_size: -
j_call: TRBJ1-2
d_call: TRBD1
cdr3_aa: CASSLASGGLANYGYTF
cdr3_nt: TGCGCCAGCAGCTTGGCTTCAGGGGGCTTAGCTAACTATGGCTACACCTTC

cdr3_length: 13
v_call: TRBV25-1
clone_size: -
j_call: TRBJ2-1
d_call: -
cdr3_aa: CASKEQGTNEQFF
cdr3_nt: TGTGCCAGCAAGGAGCAGGGGACAAATGAGCAGTTCTTC

cdr3_length: 11
v_call: TRBV6-1
clone_size: -
j_call: TRBJ2-1
d_call: -
cdr3_aa: CASEGSNEQFF
cdr3_nt: TGTGCCAGCGAAGGGTCTAATGAGCAGTTCTTC

cdr3_length: 16
v_call: TRBV19
clone_size: -
j_call: TRBJ1-6
d_call: TRBD1
cdr3_aa: CASSQRQGSYNSPLHF
cdr3_nt: TGTGCTAGTAGTCAACGACAGGGCTCCTATAATTCACCCCTCCACTTT

cdr3_length: 12
v_call: TRBV2
clone_size: -
j_call: TRBJ1-2
d_call: -
cdr3_aa: CARGGDSYGYTF
cdr3_nt: TGTGCCAGAGGGGGAGACAGCTATGGCTACACCTTC

cdr3_length: 14
v_call: TRBV7-9
clone_size: -
j_call: TRBJ2-7
d_call: -
cdr3_aa: CASSFPGTGYEQYF
cdr3_nt: TGTGCCAGCAGCTTCCCAGGCACCGGCTACGAGCAGTACTTC

cdr3_length: 15
v_call: TRBV4-1
clone_size: -
j_call: TRBJ2-5
d_call: -
cdr3_aa: CASSPFRFGGETQYF
cdr3_nt: TGCGCCAGCAGCCCCTTTAGGTTCGGGGGTGAAACCCAGTACTTC

cdr3_length: 17
v_call: TRBV5-4
clone_size: -
j_call: TRBJ2-3
d_call: TRBD2
cdr3_aa: CASNLRLAGGRGDTQYF
cdr3_nt: TGTGCCAGCAACCTGAGACTAGCGGGGGGGCGAGGAGATACGCAGTATTTT

cdr3_length: 13
v_call: TRBV10-1
clone_size: -
j_call: TRBJ1-1
d_call: TRBD1
cdr3_aa: CASSAGQSTEAFF
cdr3_nt: TGCGCCAGCAGTGCGGGACAGAGCACTGAAGCTTTCTTT

cdr3_length: 13
v_call: TRBV29-1
clone_size: -
j_call: TRBJ2-5
d_call: -
cdr3_aa: CSVIRQAQETQYF
cdr3_nt: TGCAGCGTTATTAGACAGGCACAAGAGACCCAGTACTTC

cdr3_length: 10
v_call: TRBV29-1
clone_size: few
j_call: TRBJ1-4
d_call: -
cdr3_aa: CSVQTGKLFF
cdr3_nt: TGCAGCGTCCAGACCGGAAAACTGTTTTTT

cdr3_length: 15
v_call: TRBV11-2
clone_size: few
j_call: TRBJ1-2
d_call: -
cdr3_aa: CASSLDRGSAEGYTF
cdr3_nt: TGTGCCAGCAGCTTAGACAGGGGAAGCGCGGAGGGCTACACCTTC

cdr3_length: 14
v_call: TRBV5-8
clone_size: -
j_call: TRBJ2-7
d_call: TRBD2
cdr3_aa: CASSPWGGPYEQYF
cdr3_nt: TGTGCCAGCAGCCCATGGGGGGGACCCTACGAGCAGTACTTC

cdr3_length: 13
v_call: TRBV10-3
clone_size: -
j_call: TRBJ2-3
d_call: TRBD1
cdr3_aa: CATWTGAGDTQYF
cdr3_nt: TGTGCCACATGGACAGGGGCGGGGGATACGCAGTATTTT

cdr3_length: 15
v_call: TRBV11-3
clone_size: -
j_call: TRBJ2-3
d_call: TRBD2
cdr3_aa: CASSPPGLAPDTQYF
cdr3_nt: TGTGCCAGCAGCCCTCCGGGACTAGCCCCAGATACGCAGTATTTT

cdr3_length: 14
v_call: TRBV7-9
clone_size: -
j_call: TRBJ2-3
d_call: -
cdr3_aa: CASGVWGARDTQYF
cdr3_nt: TGTGCCAGCGGGGTATGGGGGGCGCGAGATACGCAGTATTTT

cdr3_length: 16
v_call: TRBV28
clone_size: -
j_call: TRBJ1-3
d_call: TRBD1
cdr3_aa: CASSRRQGYSGNTIYF
cdr3_nt: TGTGCCAGCAGTCGGCGACAGGGATACTCTGGAAACACCATATATTTT